The 17 T cell receptor beta chains presented below share a single source sample, sequenced in a study of blood T cell repertoires in COVID-19. Profiled with immunoSEQ multiplex PCR; TCRdb holds only in-frame clones, not every one. Of hundreds of thousands of clones in the sample, around 85% were seen once. Sample: peripheral blood. All receptors derive from a middle-aged man with acute or convalescent COVID-19.

The chain links TRBV5-1 to TRBJ2-7; D might be TRBD2 (6 bases). This CDR3 spans 14 amino acids. V gave up 7 bases and J gave up 2 bases, with 16 bases separating them. CDR1 is SGHRS and CDR2 is YFSETQ in the germline V gene. CDR3 sequence (DNA): TGCGCCAGCTCCGGGGGTGGAGGGGCCTACGAGCAGTACTTC. This encodes CASSGGGGAYEQYF.

This clone has only one observation. Other DNA sequences of this sample code for an identical CDR3. The rearrangement uses TRBV5-1 and TRBJ2-2; tentative D call: TRBD1 (5 bases). The germline CDR1 and CDR2 sequences are SGHRS and YFSETQ. V lost 1 base and J lost 4, with 5 bases in between. The CDR3 runs 13 residues. Here the CDR3 reads CASSLQGTGELFF. In nucleotides, the CDR3 is TGCGCCAGCAGCTTGCAGGGCACCGGGGAGCTGTTTTTT. Looking up the rest from reference TRBV5-1 and TRBJ2-2 gives the full variable domain: KAGVTQTPRYLIKTRGQQVTLSCSPISGHRSVSWYQQTPGQGLQFLFEYFSETQRNKGNFPGRFSGRQFSNSRSEMNVSTLELGDSALYLCASSLQGTGELFFGEGSRLTVL.

The chain links TRBV19 to TRBJ1-6, with TRBD1 matching 7 bases. Germline assignment: CDR1 LNHDA and CDR2 SQIVND (reference sequence). After removal of 10 bases from V and 7 bases from J, the junction contained 7 bases not matched to a gene. The CDR3 extends over 13 amino acids. The CDR3 DNA follows: TGTGCCACCCGAGGACAGGCCAATTCACCCCTCCACTTT. Its translation is CATRGQANSPLHF.

This clone was recorded once. The chain links TRBV5-6 to TRBJ2-5; maybe TRBD2 (11 bases). The CDR3 has 18 amino acids. Trimming left V 4 bases short and J 4 bases short, with 26 bases between. CDR1 is SGHDT and CDR2 is YYEEEE in the germline V gene. As DNA, the CDR3 is TGTGCCAGCAGCGGAGACAGGGGGCTCGGACTAGCGGGAGAGACCCAGTACTTC. Protein sequence: CASSGDRGLGLAGETQYF.

J is TRBJ1-2 and V is TRBV28; no clear D. The CDR3 spans 15 residues. Germline V gene data show CDR1 as MDHEN and CDR2 as SYDVKM. Trimming stripped 5 bases from V and 5 bases from J, with 18 bases between. CDR3 DNA sequence: TGTGCCAGCAGTACCCCAGAGGGCGGCTCTTATGGCTACACCTTC. Its translation is CASSTPEGGSYGYTF.

This clone was recorded once. This chain connects TRBV12-3 or TRBV12-4 to TRBJ1-6; TRBD1 is a possible D gene (6 bases). V shed 3 bases and J shed 17 bases, with 17 bases lying between them. There are 13 residues in the CDR3. The CDR3 nucleotides read TGTGCCAGCAGTTTGAGTGGGGGCGAGTGGGTCCACTTT. Its protein product is CASSLSGGEWVHF.

V usage is TRBV6-6 and J usage is TRBJ1-1; no clear D. V lost 0 bases and J 1 base, leaving 3 bases between the germline ends. The CDR3 has 13 amino acids. Germline CDR1 is MNHNY and CDR2 is SVGAGI (reference sequence). CDR3 DNA: TGTGCCAGCAGTTACTCGCGGAACACTGAAGCTTTCTTT. Its translation: CASSYSRNTEAFF.

The chain recombines TRBV13 with TRBJ2-3, with 8 bases aligning to TRBD1. The CDR3 loop spans 15 amino acids. Germline-derived CDR1 and CDR2 are PRHDT and FYEKMQ (reference sequence). Trimming at V came to 4 bases and at J to 5 bases, leaving 8 bases not matched to a gene. In nucleotides, the CDR3 is TGTGCCAGCAGCTACAGGCAGGGGGCGTTAGATACGCAGTATTTT. Translating gives CASSYRQGALDTQYF.

The rearrangement links TRBV19 to TRBJ2-5, with a weak D call TRBD1 (6 bases). This CDR3 is 15 amino acids long. V lost 3 bases and J lost 4, with 15 bases in between. Per the germline V gene, CDR1 is LNHDA and CDR2 is SQIVND (reference sequence). The CDR3 DNA sequence: TGTGCCAGTAGTATTGTGGCAGGGGTCGGAGAGACCCAGTACTTC. Translating gives CASSIVAGVGETQYF.

Only a few counts were recorded for this clone. The chain couples TRBV2 to TRBJ1-4; the match to TRBD1 covers 9 bases. Losses at the gene ends were 4 bases for V and 8 bases for J; bases not matched to a gene: 5. The CDR3 contains 14 residues. Per the germline V gene, CDR1 is SNHLY and CDR2 is FYNNEI. CDR3 sequence reads: CASSGGTGIEKLFF. The CDR3, as DNA: TGTGCCAGCAGTGGAGGGACAGGGATCGAAAAACTGTTTTTT. The entire variable domain, with the rest obtained from reference TRBV2 and TRBJ1-4, is as follows: EPEVTQTPSHQVTQMGQEVILRCVPISNHLYFYWYRQILGQKVEFLVSFYNNEISEKSEIFDDQFSVERPDGSNFTLKIRSTKLEDSAMYFCASSGGTGIEKLFFGSGTQLSVL.

The chain has TRBV6-5 and TRBJ1-5; D is uncertain. CDR3 size: 13 residues. Trimming cost V 6 bases and J 6 bases, with 12 bases left between them. From germline, CDR1 is MNHEY and CDR2 SVGAGI. In DNA, the CDR3 is TGTGCCAGCAGCCGCGAGTTATTTCAGCCCCAGCATTTT. Amino acid sequence: CASSRELFQPQHF.

V gene TRBV9 combines with J gene TRBJ2-1; 13 bases fit TRBD2. Per the germline V gene, CDR1 is SGDLS and CDR2 is YYNGEE. This CDR3 is 16 amino acids long. J was trimmed by 5 bases and V by 0 bases; bases with no gene match: 2. CDR3 in DNA: TGTGCCAGCAGCGTAGTGGGACTAGCGGGACACAATGAGCAGTTCTTC. Its translation: CASSVVGLAGHNEQFF.

The chain joins TRBV5-1 to TRBJ1-1; D ambiguous. CDR1 and CDR2 from the germline V gene are SGHRS and YFSETQ. V lost 4 bases and J lost 5, with 18 bases in between. The CDR3 length is 15 residues. The DNA of the CDR3 is TGCGCCAGCAGCCCGTCCGGACTCGGAGGGACTGAAGCTTTCTTT. Protein: CASSPSGLGGTEAFF.

The gene calls are TRBV4-1 and TRBJ2-5, with no clear D. CDR1 and CDR2 from the germline V gene are MGHRA and YSYEKL. The V and J ends lost 0 bases and 1 base respectively, with 9 bases between them. The CDR3 is 15 amino acids. The CDR3 protein is CASSQDETLQETQYF. The CDR3 DNA follows: TGCGCCAGCAGCCAAGATGAGACACTCCAAGAGACCCAGTACTTC.

The chain couples TRBV6-6 to TRBJ2-2; D not resolved. The V and J ends lost 2 bases and 3 bases respectively, with 7 bases between them. This CDR3 has 14 residues. Germline assignment: CDR1 MNHNY and CDR2 SVGAGI (reference sequence). DNA of the CDR3: TGTGCCAGCAGTTACCTCCGGGACACCGGGGAGCTGTTTTTT. It specifies CASSYLRDTGELFF.

The rearrangement joins TRBV29-1 to TRBJ2-1; TRBD2 agrees at 9 bases. Germline V gene data show CDR1 as SQVTM and CDR2 as ANQGSEA. With 7 bases clipped from V and 0 bases from J, the junction kept 13 bases outside the gene matches. This CDR3 contains 17 residues. The CDR3 nucleotides read TGCAGCGACGTCGGGCTAGCGGGGACGTTCTCCTACAATGAGCAGTTCTTC. Translation gives CSDVGLAGTFSYNEQFF.

As DNA, the CDR3 is TGTGCCAGCAGCGCACGGACTAGTGGACGGGAGGAGACCCAGTACTTC. Its protein is CASSARTSGREETQYF. This chain uses TRBV7-9 with TRBJ2-5; 7 bases line up with TRBD2. Losses at the gene ends were 5 bases for V and 5 bases for J; bases not matched to a gene: 14. This CDR3 spans 16 amino acids. The germline gives CDR1 SEHNR, CDR2 FQNEAQ (reference sequence).